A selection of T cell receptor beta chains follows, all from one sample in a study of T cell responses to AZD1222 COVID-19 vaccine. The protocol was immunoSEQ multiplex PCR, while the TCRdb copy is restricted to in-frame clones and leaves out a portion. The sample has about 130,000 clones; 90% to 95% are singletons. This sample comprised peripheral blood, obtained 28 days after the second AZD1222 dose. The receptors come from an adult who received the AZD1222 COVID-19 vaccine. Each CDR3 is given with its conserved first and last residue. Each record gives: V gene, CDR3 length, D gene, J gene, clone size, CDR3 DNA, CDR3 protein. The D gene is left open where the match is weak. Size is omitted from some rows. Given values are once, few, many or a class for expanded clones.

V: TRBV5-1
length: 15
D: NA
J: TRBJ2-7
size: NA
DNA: TGCGCCAGCAGCCAGAGGGCAGGTCTATCCTACGAGCAGTACTTC
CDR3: CASSQRAGLSYEQYF

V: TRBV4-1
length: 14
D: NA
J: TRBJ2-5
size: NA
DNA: TGCGCCAGCAGCCCCCCAGCAGTTCAAGAGACCCAGTACTTC
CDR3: CASSPPAVQETQYF

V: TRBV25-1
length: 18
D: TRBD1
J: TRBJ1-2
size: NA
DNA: TGTGCCAGCAGTGAACAAACCCGCGGACAGGGTTTTAACTATGGCTACACCTTC
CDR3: CASSEQTRGQGFNYGYTF

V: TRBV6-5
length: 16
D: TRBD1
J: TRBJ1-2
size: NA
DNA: TGTGCCAGCAGTTACTCCATACAGGGGTTAGAGGATGGCTACACCTTC
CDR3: CASSYSIQGLEDGYTF

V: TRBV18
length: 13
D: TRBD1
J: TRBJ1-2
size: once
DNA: TGTGCCAGCTCACCAGACAGGGAGGTTGGCTACACCTTC
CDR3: CASSPDREVGYTF

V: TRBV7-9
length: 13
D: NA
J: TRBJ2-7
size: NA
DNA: TGTGCCAGCAGCTCTTCTCAAGGGTACGAGCAGTACTTC
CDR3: CASSSSQGYEQYF

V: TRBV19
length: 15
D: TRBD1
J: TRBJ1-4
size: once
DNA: TGTGCCAGTAGTCCCCGACAGGGAGCGAATGAAAAACTGTTTTTT
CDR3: CASSPRQGANEKLFF

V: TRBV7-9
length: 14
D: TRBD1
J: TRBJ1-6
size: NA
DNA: TGTGCCAGCACCGCACAGGGGTGGAATTCACCCCTCCACTTT
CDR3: CASTAQGWNSPLHF

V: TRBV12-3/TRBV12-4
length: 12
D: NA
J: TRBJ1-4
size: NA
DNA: TGTGCCAGCAGCCCTTTCGGTGAAAAACTGTTTTTT
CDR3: CASSPFGEKLFF

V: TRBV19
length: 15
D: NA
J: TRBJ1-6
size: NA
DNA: TGTGCCAGCGGTCCCCCTGGGGGAGTGAATTCACCCCTCCACTTT
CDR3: CASGPPGGVNSPLHF

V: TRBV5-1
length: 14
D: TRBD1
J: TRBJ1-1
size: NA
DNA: TGCGCCAGCAGCTTGGACAGGGGGAGCACTGAAGCTTTCTTT
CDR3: CASSLDRGSTEAFF

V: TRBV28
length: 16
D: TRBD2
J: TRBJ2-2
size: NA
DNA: TGTGCCAGCAGTTTATTCGCGGGGGGTAACACCGGGGAGCTGTTTTTT
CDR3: CASSLFAGGNTGELFF

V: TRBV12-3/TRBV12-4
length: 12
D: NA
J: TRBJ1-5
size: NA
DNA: TGTGCCAGCAGTCCAGGGAATCAGCCCCAGCATTTT
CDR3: CASSPGNQPQHF

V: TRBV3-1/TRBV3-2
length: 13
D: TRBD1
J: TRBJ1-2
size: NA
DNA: TGTGCCAGCAGCCCGGGACAGACCTATGGCTACACCTTC
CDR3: CASSPGQTYGYTF

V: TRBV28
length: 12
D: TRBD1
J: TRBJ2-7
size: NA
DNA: TGTGCCAGCAGTTTCAGGGGGCGGGAGCAGTACTTC
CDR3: CASSFRGREQYF

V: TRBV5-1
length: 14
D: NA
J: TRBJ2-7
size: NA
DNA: TGCGCCAGCAGCTGGAGGGGGACGGATGAAGAGCAGTACTTC
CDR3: CASSWRGTDEEQYF

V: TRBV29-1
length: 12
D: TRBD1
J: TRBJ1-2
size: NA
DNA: TGCAGCGTTGGGGGACAGGATCATGGCTACACCTTC
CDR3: CSVGGQDHGYTF

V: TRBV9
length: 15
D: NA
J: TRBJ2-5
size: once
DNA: TGTGCCAGCAGCGTAGGGGCGGGGTACGAAGAGACCCAGTACTTC
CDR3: CASSVGAGYEETQYF

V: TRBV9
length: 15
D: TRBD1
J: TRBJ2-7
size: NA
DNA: TGTGCCAGCAGCGTAGATGGCGACAGGGATCGTAAGCAGTACTTC
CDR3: CASSVDGDRDRKQYF

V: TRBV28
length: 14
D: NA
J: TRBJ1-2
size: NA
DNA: TGTGCCAGCAGCCCCCACTCTAGGTACTATGGCTACACCTTC
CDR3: CASSPHSRYYGYTF

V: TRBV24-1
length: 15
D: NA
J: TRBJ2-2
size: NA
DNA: TGTGCCACCAGTGGTCGGGGTTCGAACACCGGGGAGCTGTTTTTT
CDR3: CATSGRGSNTGELFF

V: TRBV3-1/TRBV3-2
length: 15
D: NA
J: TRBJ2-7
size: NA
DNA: TGTGCCAGCAGCCAAGATTTAACAGAGACCTACGAGCAGTACTTC
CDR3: CASSQDLTETYEQYF

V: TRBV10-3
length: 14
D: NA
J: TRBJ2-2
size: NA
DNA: TGTGCCATCAGGCGGACTGCCAGAACCGGGGAGCTGTTTTTT
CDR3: CAIRRTARTGELFF

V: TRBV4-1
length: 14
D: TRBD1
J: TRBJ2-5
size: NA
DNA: TGCGCCAGCAGCCTCGGACAGGGGCCGGAGACCCAGTACTTC
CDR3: CASSLGQGPETQYF

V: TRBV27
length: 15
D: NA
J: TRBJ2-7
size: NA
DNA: TGTGCCAGCAGTCCCAGACCCAGAGGAGCCTACGAGCAGTACTTC
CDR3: CASSPRPRGAYEQYF

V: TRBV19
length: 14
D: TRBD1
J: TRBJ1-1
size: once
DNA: TGTGCCAGTAGTATTGGATACAGGGGTACTGAAGCTTTCTTT
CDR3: CASSIGYRGTEAFF

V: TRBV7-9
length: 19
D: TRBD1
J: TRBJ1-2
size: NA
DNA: TGTGCCAGCAGCTTCTCCCCCGTAACCCGGGACAGGGGAGGTGAGGGCTACACCTTC
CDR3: CASSFSPVTRDRGGEGYTF

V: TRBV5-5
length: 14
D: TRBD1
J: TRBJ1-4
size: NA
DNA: TGTGCCAGCAGCCTGACAGGGGCAGGTGAAAAACTGTTTTTT
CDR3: CASSLTGAGEKLFF

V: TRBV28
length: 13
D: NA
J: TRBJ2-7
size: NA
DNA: TGTGCCAGCAGTTCAGGGATTCCCTACGAGCAGTACTTC
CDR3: CASSSGIPYEQYF

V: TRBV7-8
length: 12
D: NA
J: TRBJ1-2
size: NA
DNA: TGTGCCAGCAGCGCCCAGGGTAGTGGCTACACCTTC
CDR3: CASSAQGSGYTF

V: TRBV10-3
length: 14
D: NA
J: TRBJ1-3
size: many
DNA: TGTGCCATCAGTGAGTCAGGGACTGGAAACACCATATATTTT
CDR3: CAISESGTGNTIYF

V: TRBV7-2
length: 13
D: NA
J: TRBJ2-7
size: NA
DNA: TGTGCCAGCAGCTTATCCCGCATCTACGAGCAGTACTTC
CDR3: CASSLSRIYEQYF

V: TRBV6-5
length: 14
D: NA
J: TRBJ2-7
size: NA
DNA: TGTGCCAGCAGTAGGGGGACGATCACCTACGAGCAGTACTTC
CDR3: CASSRGTITYEQYF

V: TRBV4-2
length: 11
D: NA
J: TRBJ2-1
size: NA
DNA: TGTGCCAGCAGCAGTTCTGGTGAGCAGTTCTTC
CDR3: CASSSSGEQFF

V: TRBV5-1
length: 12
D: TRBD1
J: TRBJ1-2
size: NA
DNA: TGCGCCAGCAGCGAGGGGACAGTTGGCTACACCTTC
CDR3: CASSEGTVGYTF

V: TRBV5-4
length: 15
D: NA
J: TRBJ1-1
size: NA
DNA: TGTGCCAGCAGCTTGGGGACAGCCCCGAACACTGAAGCTTTCTTT
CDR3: CASSLGTAPNTEAFF

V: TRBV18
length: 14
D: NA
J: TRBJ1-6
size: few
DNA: TGTGCCAGCTCACCAGCAAGGGGCCGGTCACCCCTCCACTTT
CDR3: CASSPARGRSPLHF

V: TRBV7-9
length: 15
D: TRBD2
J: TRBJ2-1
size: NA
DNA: TGTGCCAGCAACGTCGGCGGGGGGGCCCTCAATGAGCAGTTCTTC
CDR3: CASNVGGGALNEQFF

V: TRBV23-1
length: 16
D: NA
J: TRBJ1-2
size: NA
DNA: TGCGCCAGCAGTGGTATTTTTATAGGGACTGGTTGTGGCTACACCTTC
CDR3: CASSGIFIGTGCGYTF

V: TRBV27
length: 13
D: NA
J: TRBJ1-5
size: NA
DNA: TGTGCCAGCAGTTCCAGGGGCAATCAGCCCCAGCATTTT
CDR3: CASSSRGNQPQHF

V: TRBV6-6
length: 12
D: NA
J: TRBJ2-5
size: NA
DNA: TGTGCCAGCAGTTACGGGTGGGGGACCCAGTACTTC
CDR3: CASSYGWGTQYF

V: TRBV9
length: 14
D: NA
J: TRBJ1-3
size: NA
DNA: TGTGCCAGCAGCCCGAAGTCTTCTGGAAACACCATATATTTT
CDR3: CASSPKSSGNTIYF

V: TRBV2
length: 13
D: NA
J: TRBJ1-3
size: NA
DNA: TGTGCCATTCAGGGATACAGTGGAAACACCATATATTTT
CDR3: CAIQGYSGNTIYF

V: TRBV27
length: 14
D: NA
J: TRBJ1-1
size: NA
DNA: TGTGCCAGCAGGCCCTTGAGGGGGGATACTGAAGCTTTCTTT
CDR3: CASRPLRGDTEAFF

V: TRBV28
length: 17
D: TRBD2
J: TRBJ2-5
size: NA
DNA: TGTGCCAGCAGTGCCGCTCAGGGGACTAGCGGGGATGAGACCCAGTACTTC
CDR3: CASSAAQGTSGDETQYF

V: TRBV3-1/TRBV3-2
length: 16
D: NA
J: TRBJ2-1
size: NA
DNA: TGTGCCAGCAGCCATATGGGCAGACAAAAGGACAATGAGCAGTTCTTC
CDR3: CASSHMGRQKDNEQFF

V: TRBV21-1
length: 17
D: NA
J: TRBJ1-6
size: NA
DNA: TGTGCCAGCCACCCCGGACGGCCGAAAACGGATAATTCACCCCTCCACTTT
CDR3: CASHPGRPKTDNSPLHF

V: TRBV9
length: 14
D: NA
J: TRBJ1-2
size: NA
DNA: TGTGCCAGCAGCGTAGATCATCTCGGGAATGGCTACACCTTC
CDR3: CASSVDHLGNGYTF

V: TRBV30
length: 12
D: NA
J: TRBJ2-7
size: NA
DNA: TGTGCCTGGAGTTTGGGTAGCCACGAGCAGTACTTC
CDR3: CAWSLGSHEQYF